What follows describes a single TCR beta chain. The junction departs from germline at one end; a sequencing error may be responsible. Assay used: immunoSEQ multiplex PCR; TCRdb lists only in-frame clones, some missing. The table includes about 62,000 clones, about four fifths detected once. The germline CDR1 and CDR2 sequences are SSHAT and FNYEAQ (reference sequence). This CDR3 contains 15 residues. The data derive from a study of OX40 agonist ivuxolimab in advanced cancers. Study-level background: The dose-escalation cohort had hepatocellular carcinoma, melanoma, renal cell or head and neck cancer. With a range of roughly 20 to 90, age averaged approximately 55 years, and 65% to 85% were male.

Researchers took blood at baseline, on cycle 4 day 1, and on cycle 7 day 1. This sequence was found in an adult with an advanced solid tumor such as melanoma, head and neck, liver or kidney cancer. The sample in question was CD4+ or CD8+ T cells sorted from blood, obtained in a trial of the OX40 agonist ivuxolimab. V and J are TRBV7-7 and TRBJ2-2, with TRBD1 identical over 7 bases. The CDR3 DNA follows: TGTGCTAGCAGCTTAGGAAACAGGGGAACCGGGGAGCTGTTTTTT. It is translated as CASSLGNRGTGELFF. The full variable domain, rest sourced from reference TRBV7-7 and TRBJ2-2, is GAGVSQSPRYKVTKRGQDVTLRCDPISSHATLYWYQQALGQGPEFLTYFNYEAQPDKSGLPSDRFSAERPEGSISTLTIQRTEQRDSAMYRCASSLGNRGTGELFFGEGSRLTVL.